This T cell receptor beta chain came from a study of blood T cells in healthy people across ages (dated by TCRdb to the mid-2010s). For the study in its entirety: In model experiments, roughly one uniquely barcoded TCR beta cDNA molecule per two T cells was captured by template switching. To avoid experimental bias, donors of different ages were spread randomly across the sequencing lanes. Two additional independent replicas of 1 million unique cDNA reads from the same blood draw were analyzed for two donors (one aged 18 to 29 and one aged 80 or older). The donors were divided into four age groups: young (average approximately 15 years), middle-aged (roughly 42), aged (around 59) and long-lived (about 90). To track age-related changes in TCR beta repertoire diversity, the study relied on deep sequencing normalized with unique cDNA molecular identifiers. The research as a whole found: Estimates of total diversity from one million sequenced T cells were regarded as lower bounds and underestimates. The long-lived group showed more naive CD4+ T cells, fewer expanded clones and increased TCR diversity than the aged group, suggesting age selection. Observed TCR beta diversity correlated strongly with the percentage of naive T cells measured by flow cytometry. As age increased, observed TCR beta diversity per million T cells dropped in a roughly linear way, and a significant reduction was already evident by age 40. The CMV infection status of donors was not known, potentially confounding age-related changes in expanded clonotypes. Conclusive comparison of naive and antigen-experienced compartments was prevented by the profiling of bulk unsorted PBMCs.

Library generation was performed with 5' RACE. TCRdb records Illumina HiSeq 2500 as the sequencer. A second PCR of 7 to 11 cycles was performed with a sample-barcoded 5' primer and a J-beta primer mix. Each TCR beta cDNA molecule received a unique molecular identifier from a template-switch 5' adaptor carrying 12 random nucleotides. At least 3 million CDR3-containing paired-end reads were obtained from each sample. The Mint cDNA synthesis kit, primed by a TRBC-specific oligonucleotide, was used to synthesize first-strand cDNA from all RNA. After uracil-DNA glycosylase treatment, a first 18-cycle PCR used universal primers M1SS and BC2_uni_R on all cDNA. Turning to the authors' computational methods: For normalization, 1 million high-quality reads, each with a distinct molecular identifier, were randomly selected from each sample. Reads with shared molecular identifiers were discarded instead of being binned into consensus sequences. MiTCR, with a Q25 quality threshold and the strictest error-elimination algorithm, was used for CDR3 identification, clonotype clustering and error correction. A nonparametric unseen species model with Euler transformation was used to estimate lower-bound total TCR beta diversity. Clones were called with MiXCR by TCRdb after fastp trimmed the public reads at Q25, and only in-frame beta chains were retained. One record per CDR3 amino acid sequence lists the most common genes and DNA. TCRdb assigned the V and J calls; the authors' analysis was not used. Within this sample are hundreds of thousands of distinct CDR3 sequences, with under 25% of them counted one time only. In total, the top ten clones hold approximately 3.7% of the sample.

As to this clonotype: No cognate antigen has been identified for it. Qualities for individual bases were not recorded, and no much larger clone is one base off.

Donors were under 40 systemically healthy Caucasian individuals from Russia aged 6 to 90 years. About 9.6 milliliters of peripheral blood were collected from each donor into EDTA-treated Vacutainer tubes. Ficoll-Paque density-gradient centrifugation was used to isolate PBMCs, with at least 7 million obtained per sample. Total RNA, at least 6 micrograms per sample, was extracted from PBMCs with Trizol reagent. The percentages of naive CD45RAhigh/CD27high T cells were determined by flow cytometry on a PBMC aliquot from every donor. Source material: blood. The sequence was collected from a man aged 65 to 79 in good health.

The nucleotide sequence is given as TGTGCCAGCAACTTTGGCCTTATGACAGATACGCAGTATTTT. This sequence encodes CASNFGLMTDTQYF. The chain is encoded by TRBV28 joined to TRBJ2-3; the D segment cannot be called with confidence. The germline V gene supplies CDR1 MDHEN and CDR2 SYDVKM. Measured from the cysteine to the phenylalanine, the CDR3 is 14 residues long. Kept here is only the CDR3 DNA, which spans 42 bases and is read in frame from base 1. The germline ends are 14 bases apart after V is trimmed by 7 bases and J by 3 bases.